The 20 T cell receptor beta chains reported below all come from one sample, sequenced in a study of OX40 agonist ivuxolimab in advanced cancers. Produced via immunoSEQ multiplex PCR; TCRdb's table is partial and in-frame only. The sample lists over 45,000 clones, around 81% seen once, with around 2.8% in the top ten. Sample: CD4+ or CD8+ T cells sorted from blood, taken in a trial of the OX40 agonist ivuxolimab. The receptor source for this set is an adult with an advanced solid tumor such as melanoma, head and neck, liver or kidney cancer.

The chain joins TRBV5-1 to TRBJ1-1; D unresolved. The CDR3 is 13 amino acids. Germline CDR1 SGHRS, CDR2 YFSETQ. The ends were cut back, 2 bases at V and 0 bases at J, with 5 bases in the middle. CDR3 bases: TGCGCCAGCAGCTTAAATCTGAACACTGAAGCTTTCTTT. This encodes CASSLNLNTEAFF. Looking up the rest from reference TRBV5-1 and TRBJ1-1 gives the full variable domain: KAGVTQTPRYLIKTRGQQVTLSCSPISGHRSVSWYQQTPGQGLQFLFEYFSETQRNKGNFPGRFSGRQFSNSRSEMNVSTLELGDSALYLCASSLNLNTEAFFGQGTRLTVV.

This clone has just a few counts. The chain carries TRBV5-6 and TRBJ1-6; D might be TRBD1 (6 bases). In germline, CDR1 is SGHDT, CDR2 YYEEEE. The ends were cut back, 0 bases at V and 1 base at J, with 11 bases in the middle. The CDR3 is made up of 17 amino acids. The CDR3 spells CASSLDGQGSYNSPLHF. The DNA of the CDR3 is TGTGCCAGCAGCTTGGATGGGCAGGGGTCCTATAATTCACCCCTCCACTTT.

This sequence joins TRBV7-3 and TRBJ2-1, with 9 positions matching TRBD1. With 5 bases clipped from V and 15 bases from J, the junction kept 11 bases outside the gene matches. The CDR3 runs to 13 residues. Per the germline V gene, CDR1 is SGHTA and CDR2 is FQGTGA. The CDR3 DNA is TGTGCCAGCAGCCCAACGACAGGGGGAAAACTGTTCTTC. Its translation: CASSPTTGGKLFF.

V is TRBV7-2 and J is TRBJ1-2; D is unclear. This CDR3 has 14 residues. Trimming removed 1 base at V and 2 bases at J, with 8 bases between. Germline CDR1 SGHTA, CDR2 FQGNSA. CDR3 protein: CASSLEIGNYGYTF. CDR3 sequence (DNA): TGTGCCAGCAGCTTAGAAATAGGGAACTATGGCTACACCTTC. Full variable domain (rest looked up from reference TRBV7-2 and TRBJ1-2): GAGVSQSPSNKVTEKGKDVELRCDPISGHTALYWYRQSLGQGLEFLIYFQGNSAPDKSGLPSDRFSAERTGGSVSTLTIQRTQQEDSAVYLCASSLEIGNYGYTFGSGTRLTVV.

This clone is a singleton in its sample. The chain combines TRBV6-5 with TRBJ1-4; 8 bases match TRBD1. The germline V gene encodes CDR1 MNHEY and CDR2 SVGAGI. V trimming: 5 bases; J trimming: 8 bases; junction bases outside the gene matches: 10. The CDR3 consists of 15 residues. The CDR3 region has the DNA TGTGCCAGCAGTGTTCAGGGGGCGCGGGAGGAAAAACTGTTTTTT. It is translated as CASSVQGAREEKLFF.

This clone appeared once. J is TRBJ2-2 and V is TRBV5-5; unclear D gene. This CDR3 has 13 residues. The germline V gene has CDR1 SGHKS and CDR2 YYEKEE (reference sequence). V lost 0 bases and J 6 bases, leaving 6 bases between the germline ends. CDR3 DNA sequence: TGTGCCAGCAGCTTGGCCACTGCCGGGGAGCTGTTTTTT. As protein: CASSLATAGELFF.

The rearrangement links TRBV7-3 to TRBJ1-3; 7 nucleotides match TRBD1. J lost 0 bases, V lost 5 bases, and 7 bases had no gene match. The CDR3 runs to 16 residues. Looked up from germline, CDR1 is SGHTA and CDR2 is FQGTGA. The CDR3 DNA is TGTGCCAGCAGCCCCCGGACAGGCCACTCTGGAAACACCATATATTTT. This codes for CASSPRTGHSGNTIYF.

In its sample, this clone was seen once. The rearrangement joins TRBV2 to TRBJ2-7, with a tentative D call TRBD1 (5 bases). Per germline, CDR1 SNHLY and CDR2 FYNNEI. V was cut by 4 bases and J by 1 base, with 8 bases left in between. The CDR3 spans 13 residues. In nucleotides, the CDR3 is TGTGCCAGCAGTGTGGCAGGGTCCTACGAGCAGTACTTC. This translates into CASSVAGSYEQYF.

The CDR3 region has the DNA TGTGCCAGCAGGGCGGGACTAGCGCACTACAATGAGCAGTTCTTC. This sequence encodes CASRAGLAHYNEQFF. This rearrangement joins TRBV6-5 to TRBJ2-1; TRBD2 matches at 10 bases. Trimming cost V 6 bases and J 3 bases; bases outside gene matches: 5. Germline CDR1 is MNHEY and CDR2 is SVGAGI. This CDR3 has 15 amino acids.

The chain uses TRBV5-1 and TRBJ2-5, with a weak D call TRBD2 (5 bases). V was pared by 0 bases and J by 5 bases, with 14 bases between. CDR3 size: 15 residues. Germline CDR1 is SGHRS and CDR2 is YFSETQ. The CDR3 spells CASSLAGTSDETQYF. The CDR3 DNA is TGCGCCAGCAGCTTGGCTGGAACTAGTGACGAGACCCAGTACTTC.

The chain links TRBV18 to TRBJ2-4, with D perhaps TRBD1 or TRBD2 (6 bases each). Trimming shortened V by 3 bases and J by 1 base, and 16 bases separated the two germline ends. This CDR3 is 17 amino acids long. Germline V gene sequence: CDR1 KGHSH, CDR2 LQKENI. The CDR3 nucleotides read TGTGCCAGCTCACCGGGCCGGGGGCAGGGTGCCAAAAACATTCAGTACTTC. This codes for CASSPGRGQGAKNIQYF.

Only one count was recorded for this clone. V and J are TRBV30 and TRBJ2-7; a possible D gene is TRBD2 (5 bases). Germline values: CDR1 GTSNPN, CDR2 SVGIG (reference sequence). Between the trimmed V and J ends, which lost 0 bases and 5 bases, there was a span of 17 bases. The CDR3 covers 15 residues. The CDR3 nucleotides read TGTGCCTGGAGTGTAAGAGGGCCCCGTTACAACGAGCAGTACTTC. Residues: CAWSVRGPRYNEQYF.

This sequence joins TRBV10-3 and TRBJ2-3; tentatively, D is TRBD1 or TRBD2 (5 bases each). Trimming shortened V by 8 bases and J by 0 bases, and 15 bases separated the two germline ends. This CDR3 comprises 15 residues. Germline loops: CDR1 ENHRY, CDR2 SYGVKD. CDR3 nucleotide sequence: TGTGCCATCTTCCGGGGCCTAGCTAGCACAGATACGCAGTATTTT. This codes for CAIFRGLASTDTQYF.

The chain uses TRBV7-2 and TRBJ2-5, with 8 bases fitting TRBD1. The J call may be in error: the DNA end matches TRBJ2-7 better. The CDR3 totals 12 residues. Germline V gives CDR1 SGHTA, CDR2 FQGNSA. As DNA, the CDR3 is TGTGCCACAGGACAGGGCTCCTACGAGCAGTACTTC. This codes for CATGQGSYEQYF.

This clone was seen only once. The chain links TRBV6-5 to TRBJ1-6; D gene uncertain. Germline V gene data show CDR1 as MNHEY and CDR2 as SVGAGI. The CDR3 sequence is 16 residues long. Trimming took 2 bases from V and 6 from J, leaving 14 bases between them. In DNA, the CDR3 is TGTGCCAGCAGTTACAATGCAGGACTTATTAATTCACCCCTCCACTTT. It is translated as CASSYNAGLINSPLHF.

The rearrangement links TRBV6-4 to TRBJ2-2; possibly TRBD2 for D (5 bases). Germline CDR1 reads MRHNA; CDR2 reads SNTAGT. The CDR3 spans 14 residues. Between the trimmed V and J ends, which lost 3 bases and 3 bases, there was a span of 8 bases. Here the CDR3 reads CASSEGSDTGELFF. CDR3 nucleotide sequence: TGTGCCAGCAGTGAGGGTAGCGACACCGGGGAGCTGTTTTTT.

The V call is TRBV19, the J call TRBJ1-5, with 8 bases identical to TRBD1. V trimming: 5 bases; J trimming: 1 base; junction bases outside the gene matches: 10. CDR1 is LNHDA, CDR2 SQIVND, per germline (reference sequence). This CDR3 comprises 17 residues. The CDR3 coding sequence is TGTGCCAGTAGTGGACAGGGAGGGGGTAAGAGCAATCAGCCCCAGCATTTT. It specifies CASSGQGGGKSNQPQHF.

The chain links TRBV7-2 to TRBJ2-5; 12 bases line up with TRBD2. This CDR3 has 14 residues. Germline V gene lookup returns CDR1 SGHTA and CDR2 FQGNSA. V gave up 8 bases and J gave up 5 bases; unmatched junction bases: 6. CDR3 loop: CASRLAGGRETQYF. The CDR3 DNA reads TGTGCCAGCCGGCTAGCGGGGGGGCGGGAGACCCAGTACTTC.

The count of this clone is one. This chain connects TRBV6-6 to TRBJ2-5; TRBD1 matches 10 bases. Looked up from germline, CDR1 is MNHNY and CDR2 is SVGAGI (reference sequence). V lost 5 bases to trimming and J lost 5 bases; unmatched junction nucleotides: 5. This CDR3 is built from 14 residues. CDR3 DNA: TGTGCCAGCAGTGTGACAGGGGGCCTTGAGACCCAGTACTTC. Translating it yields CASSVTGGLETQYF.

This rearrangement joins TRBV19 to TRBJ2-3; 8 nucleotides match TRBD2. The ends lost 0 bases at V and 1 base at J; junction bases unmatched: 9. CDR3 length equals 18 residues. The V gene's germline CDR1 is LNHDA and CDR2 SQIVND (reference sequence). Written as DNA, the CDR3 is TGTGCCAGTAGTATAGATCATACGACACTAGCGGGCACAGATACGCAGTATTTT. Encoded protein: CASSIDHTTLAGTDTQYF.